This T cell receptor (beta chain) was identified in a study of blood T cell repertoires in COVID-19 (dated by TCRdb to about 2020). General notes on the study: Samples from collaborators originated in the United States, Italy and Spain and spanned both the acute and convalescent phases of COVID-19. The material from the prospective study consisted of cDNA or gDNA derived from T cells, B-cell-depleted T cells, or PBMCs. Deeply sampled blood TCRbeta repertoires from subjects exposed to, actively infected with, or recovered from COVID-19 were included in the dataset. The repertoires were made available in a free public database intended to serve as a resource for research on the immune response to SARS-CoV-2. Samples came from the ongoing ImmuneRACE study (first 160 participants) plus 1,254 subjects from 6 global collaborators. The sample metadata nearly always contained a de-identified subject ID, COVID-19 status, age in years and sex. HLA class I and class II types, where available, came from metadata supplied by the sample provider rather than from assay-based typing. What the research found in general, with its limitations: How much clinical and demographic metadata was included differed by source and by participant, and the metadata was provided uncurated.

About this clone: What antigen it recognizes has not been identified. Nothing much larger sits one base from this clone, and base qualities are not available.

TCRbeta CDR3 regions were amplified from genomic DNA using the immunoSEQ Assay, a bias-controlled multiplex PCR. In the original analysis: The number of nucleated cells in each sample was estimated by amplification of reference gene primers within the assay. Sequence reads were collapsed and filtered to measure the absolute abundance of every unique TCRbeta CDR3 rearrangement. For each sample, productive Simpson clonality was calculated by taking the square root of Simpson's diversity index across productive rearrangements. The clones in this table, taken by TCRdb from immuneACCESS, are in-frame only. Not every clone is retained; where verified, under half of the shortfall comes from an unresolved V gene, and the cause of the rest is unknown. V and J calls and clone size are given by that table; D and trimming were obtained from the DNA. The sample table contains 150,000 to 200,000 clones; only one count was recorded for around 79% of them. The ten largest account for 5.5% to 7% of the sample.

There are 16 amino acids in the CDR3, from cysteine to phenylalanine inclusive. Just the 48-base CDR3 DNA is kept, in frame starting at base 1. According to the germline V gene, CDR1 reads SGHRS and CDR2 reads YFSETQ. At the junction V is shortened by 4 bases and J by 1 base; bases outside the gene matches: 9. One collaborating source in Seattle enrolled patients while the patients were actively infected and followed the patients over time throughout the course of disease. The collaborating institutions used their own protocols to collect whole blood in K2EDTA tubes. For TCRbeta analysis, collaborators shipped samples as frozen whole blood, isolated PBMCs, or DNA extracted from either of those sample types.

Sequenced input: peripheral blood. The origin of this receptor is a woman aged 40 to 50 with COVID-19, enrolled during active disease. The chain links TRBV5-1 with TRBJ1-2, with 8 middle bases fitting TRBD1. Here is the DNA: TGCGCCAGCAGCCTGGCGACCGGACAGGGTAACTATGGCTACACCTTC. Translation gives CASSLATGQGNYGYTF.